This T cell receptor beta chain was profiled in a study of blood T cells in healthy people across ages (dated by TCRdb to 2014 to 2015). As for the study more broadly: In model experiments, template switching captured about one uniquely barcoded TCR beta cDNA molecule for every two T cells. Age-related changes in TCR beta repertoire diversity were measured in the study by deep sequencing normalized with unique cDNA molecular identifiers. The donors were divided into four age groups: young (average around 17 years), middle-aged (about 41), aged (62) and long-lived (about 90). To avoid experimental bias, donors of different ages were randomly spread across the sequencing lanes. Using the same blood draw, the study looked at two additional independent replicas of 1 million unique cDNA reads for two donors, one aged 18 to 30 and the other aged 80 or older. Broad study findings and their caveats: Estimates of total diversity based on one million sequenced T cells were regarded as lower bounds and as underestimates. Observed TCR beta diversity per million T cells fell roughly linearly with age, and a significant reduction was already apparent by age about 38. The long-lived group showed more naive CD4+ T cells, fewer expanded clones and increased TCR diversity than the aged group, suggesting age selection. Donor CMV infection status was unknown, potentially confounding age-related changes in expanded clonotypes. Conclusive comparison of naive and antigen-experienced compartments was prevented by the profiling of bulk unsorted PBMCs. There was a strong correlation between observed TCR beta diversity and the percentage of naive T cells measured by flow cytometry.

There are a few counts of this clonotype. The specificity of this receptor is unknown. No much larger clone exists at a distance of one base, and base qualities are not known. CDR1 MNHNS and CDR2 SASEGT were looked up in the germline V gene. The CDR3, from cysteine to phenylalanine, totals 13 residues. This entry keeps only the CDR3 DNA: 39 bases, framed from base 1. The approximately 40 donors, aged about 6 to 90 years, were systemically healthy Caucasian individuals from Russia. Each donor gave ten milliliters of peripheral blood, drawn into EDTA-treated Vacutainer tubes. Ficoll-Paque density-gradient centrifugation was used to isolate PBMCs, with at least 6.5 million per sample. Total RNA was extracted from PBMCs with Trizol reagent, with at least 5 micrograms obtained per sample. For every donor, flow cytometry on a PBMC aliquot measured the percentage of naive CD45RAhigh/CD27high T cells. Receptors were amplified or captured by 5' RACE. The instrument was an Illumina HiSeq 2500. The second PCR ran for about 6 to 11 cycles and used a J-beta primer mix along with a sample-barcoded 5' primer. A unique molecular identifier was introduced onto each TCR beta cDNA molecule by a template-switch 5' adaptor carrying 12 random nucleotides. At least 2.5 million CDR3-containing paired-end reads were obtained from each sample. First-strand cDNA synthesis was performed from all RNA using the Mint cDNA synthesis kit, with priming by a TRBC-specific oligonucleotide. After uracil-DNA glycosylase treatment, a first 18-cycle PCR used universal primers M1SS and BC2_uni_R on all cDNA. Per the original workflow: Each sample was normalized by randomly selecting 1 million high-quality reads, each carrying a distinct molecular identifier. Instead of being binned into consensus sequences, reads with shared molecular identifiers were discarded. CDR3 identification, clonotype clustering and error correction used MiTCR with a Q25 quality threshold and the strictest error-elimination algorithm. A nonparametric unseen species model using Euler transformation provided a lower-bound estimate of total TCR beta diversity. In TCRdb, the public reads were trimmed at Q25 with fastp and aligned with MiXCR, with productive beta chains retained. When rows share a CDR3 protein, they turn into one entry using the most common DNA and genes. The authors' filters were not applied to this entry. The sample table contains 850,000 to 1,300,000 distinct CDR3 sequences; only one count was recorded for around 45% of them. The ten most abundant clones make up 18% of the sample.

The V and J genes are TRBV6-1 and TRBJ2-1, with a tentative D call of TRBD1 or TRBD2, each matching 5 bases. The closer fit of TRBJ2-7 to the DNA end suggests the J call may be wrong. The sample taken for sequencing was blood. The sequence derives from a woman aged 55 to 70 in good health. The nucleotide sequence is TGTGCCAGCAGTCGGGGCTCCTACAATGAGCAGTACTTC. Its translation is CASSRGSYNEQYF.